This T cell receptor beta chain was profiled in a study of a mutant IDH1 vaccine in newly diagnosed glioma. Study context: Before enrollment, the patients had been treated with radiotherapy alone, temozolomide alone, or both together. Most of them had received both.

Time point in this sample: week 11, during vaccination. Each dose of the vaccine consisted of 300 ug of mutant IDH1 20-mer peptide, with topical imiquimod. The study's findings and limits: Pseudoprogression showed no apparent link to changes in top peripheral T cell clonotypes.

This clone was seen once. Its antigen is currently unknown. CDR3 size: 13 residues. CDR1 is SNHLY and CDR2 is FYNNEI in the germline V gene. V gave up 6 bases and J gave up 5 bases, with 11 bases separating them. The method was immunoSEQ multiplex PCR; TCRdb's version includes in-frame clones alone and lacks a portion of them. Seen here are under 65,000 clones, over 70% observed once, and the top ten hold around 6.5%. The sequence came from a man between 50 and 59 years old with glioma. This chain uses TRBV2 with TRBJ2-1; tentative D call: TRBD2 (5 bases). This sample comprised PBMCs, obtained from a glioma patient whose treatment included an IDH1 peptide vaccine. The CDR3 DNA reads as TGTGCCAGCAGAGCGGACTTGGACAATGAGCAGTTCTTC. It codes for CASRADLDNEQFF.